Listed here is a single TCR beta chain. CDR3 size: 15 residues. Germline CDR1 is LGHNA and CDR2 is YNFKEQ. V dropped 6 bases and J dropped 6 bases, with 18 bases sitting between them. The data were taken from a study of blood T cell repertoires in COVID-19. Under the authors' procedure: Amplified reference gene primers provided the basis for estimating nucleated cell counts. The assay was immunoSEQ multiplex PCR, and TCRdb's table has in-frame clones only and misses some. D and trimming come from the DNA, and the V and J calls and clone size come from that table. The data hold some 140,000 clones, with around 83% observed a single time.

This receptor was taken from a young man who had recovered from COVID-19. The sample consisted of PBMCs or T cells enriched from blood (not recorded which). This chain connects TRBV4-2 to TRBJ2-1, with D possibly TRBD2 on 5 matching bases. This CDR3 reads CASRQLDGGFNEQFF. The CDR3, as DNA: TGTGCCAGCAGACAACTAGACGGAGGCTTCAATGAGCAGTTCTTC.